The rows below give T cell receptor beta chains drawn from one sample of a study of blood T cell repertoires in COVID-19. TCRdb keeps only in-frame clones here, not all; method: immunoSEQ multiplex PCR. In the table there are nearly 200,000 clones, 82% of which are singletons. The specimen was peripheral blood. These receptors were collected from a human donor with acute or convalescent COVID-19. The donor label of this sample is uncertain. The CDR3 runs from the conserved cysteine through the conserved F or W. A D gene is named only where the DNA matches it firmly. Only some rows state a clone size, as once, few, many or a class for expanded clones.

TGTGCCAGCAGCTCGCGACCAGGGGGCTATGGCTACACCTTC	CASSSRPGGYGYTF	TRBD1	TRBJ1-2	NA	TRBV7-3
TGCGCCAGCAGCCAAGTTGGTAAGGGGGATGAGCAGTTCTTC	CASSQVGKGDEQFF	NA	TRBJ2-1	NA	TRBV4-1
TGTGCCAGCTGGGGGACAGATCGCTACACCTTC	CASWGTDRYTF	TRBD1	TRBJ1-2	NA	TRBV7-9
TGTGCCAGCAGCGTTATAGCTGCTGGCACAGATACGCAGTATTTT	CASSVIAAGTDTQYF	NA	TRBJ2-3	NA	TRBV9
TGTGCCATCAGTGATCGGACAGGCCTGGGGGAGACCCAGTACTTC	CAISDRTGLGETQYF	TRBD1	TRBJ2-5	NA	TRBV10-3
TGTGCCAGCAGTGGTCCTAGGACTAGCGGGAGTAACGAGCAGTACTTC	CASSGPRTSGSNEQYF	TRBD2	TRBJ2-7	NA	TRBV2
TGTGCCAGCAGCGTAGGCGCGAATAGCGGGAGGTTTCGCTACGAGCAGTACTTC	CASSVGANSGRFRYEQYF	TRBD2	TRBJ2-7	once	TRBV9
TGTGCCAGCAGCCCCCGCTGGACTAGCGGGAGGGCGGAGACCCAGTACTTC	CASSPRWTSGRAETQYF	TRBD2	TRBJ2-5	NA	TRBV7-9
TGTGCCAGCAGTTTTTTGGGAGGGACTGGCTACACCTTC	CASSFLGGTGYTF	NA	TRBJ1-2	NA	TRBV27
TGTGCCAGCAGTTACTCGACTGGCAGGGGAGAGACCCAGTACTTC	CASSYSTGRGETQYF	NA	TRBJ2-5	NA	TRBV6-5
TGTGCCAGCAGTTTATGGGCAGGGGAAGGTTACGAGCAGTACTTC	CASSLWAGEGYEQYF	NA	TRBJ2-7	NA	TRBV28
TGTGCCAGCAGCTCCTCTTTAGCGTATTCCTACAATGAGCAGTTCTTC	CASSSSLAYSYNEQFF	NA	TRBJ2-1	NA	TRBV5-4
TGTGCCAGCTCGGAGGGGAACACCATATATTTT	CASSEGNTIYF	NA	TRBJ1-3	NA	TRBV12-3/TRBV12-4
TGTGCCAGCAGCTTGACCCCGGGACTAGCGGGAGACAATGAGCAGTTCTTC	CASSLTPGLAGDNEQFF	TRBD2	TRBJ2-1	NA	TRBV5-6
TGTGCCAGCAGTGCAACCCCCGGGACAGGGGGCGCGAACTATGGCTACACCTTC	CASSATPGTGGANYGYTF	TRBD1	TRBJ1-2	NA	TRBV27
TGTGCCAGCAGTTACCCTACAGGTGACGAGCAGTACTTC	CASSYPTGDEQYF	NA	TRBJ2-7	NA	TRBV6-6
TGTGCCAGCAGGGGCAGGACTAGCGGGAGTCGGCAAGAGACCCAGTACTTC	CASRGRTSGSRQETQYF	TRBD2	TRBJ2-5	NA	TRBV28